This T cell receptor beta chain was captured in a study of Graves' ophthalmopathy and Graves' hyperthyroidism (dated by TCRdb to the late 2010s). Looking at the study overall: Stable hyperthyroidism was defined as no progression to ophthalmopathy within 18 months of follow-up. TCR beta repertoire signatures were used to distinguish Graves' ophthalmopathy from Graves' hyperthyroidism and to predict progression to ophthalmopathy. In total, some 140 blood samples were TCR-sequenced: 40 to 45 ophthalmopathy, over 70 hyperthyroidism and some 17 hyperthyroidism-to-ophthalmopathy patients. To explore V-J signatures that distinguish ophthalmopathy from hyperthyroidism, a discovery set of more than 90 patients was enrolled, made up of 40 to 45 with ophthalmopathy and 57 with stable hyperthyroidism. The independent validation cohort included approximately 19 hyperthyroidism patients plus 17 patients who later progressed from hyperthyroidism to ophthalmopathy. In roughly 6 hyperthyroidism patients, T-cell repertoires of thyroid tissue and blood were compared. Once sampling was done, hyperthyroidism patients were given methimazole at a starting dose of 30 mg daily, while ophthalmopathy patients were given high-dose intravenous methylprednisolone.

Findings and caveats that apply to the study as a whole: In cross-validation, the 13-signature model distinguished ophthalmopathy from stable hyperthyroidism with 85% to 90% sensitivity and roughly 81% specificity, and in the test set the corresponding values were about 80% and 75%. Most expanded thyroid clonotypes with frequency above 0.001 were also detected in blood, suggesting blood repertoires may reflect the thyroid immune response. Sample size was not predetermined statistically, and investigators were not blinded to group allocation. In validation, the model predicted ophthalmopathy progression with more than 55% sensitivity and about 73% specificity; around twelve predicted patients were CT-confirmed with GO in a median of about 7.1 months.

This clonotype was seen a single time. Its antigen remains undetermined. The junction departs from the called germline gene at one end, perhaps through a read error. For repertoire sequencing, the TCR beta CDR3 regions were amplified from RNA transcripts. The first round of RT-PCR was done with HTBI primers and the Qiagen OneStep RT-PCR kit, and was followed by a second round of multiplex PCR, then size selection and purification. The libraries underwent paired-end sequencing with 100 bp reads on an Illumina HiSeq2000. Concerning the study's data processing: SOAPnuke was used to process the reads, removing any read that contained adapters or uncalled bases, had a mean Phred below 15, or lacked an exact match to the constant primer or identifier. COPE v1.2.5 was used to merge the high-quality paired reads. Each unique nucleotide sequence was defined as a clonotype, and clonotypes were aligned to IMGT TRB V, D and J references with MiTCR v1.1. The analysis was limited to V-J combinations with a frequency above 0.0001, which together covered roughly 99% of the repertoires. For each V-J combination, a TCR clonal expansion and chaos score was defined as the ratio of F50 clonal expansion to chaos observed in the TCRdist matrix. Features were reduced by Welch's t-statistics and random forest to approximately 13 V-J combinations, which fed a naive Bayes classifier. The similarity between thyroid and blood repertoires was quantified using the Morisita-Horn index. The raw public data were reprocessed by TCRdb itself: fastp quality trimming at Q25, MiXCR clonotype calling, in-frame beta chains only. A single entry per CDR3 protein holds the most common genes and DNA from its merged rows. TCRdb, not the original authors, processed these V and J calls. The sample has more than 1,000,000 distinct CDR3 sequences on record, about 40% of them singletons. The ten largest clones add up to approximately 10% of the sample.

Hyperthyroidism patients were newly diagnosed, were aged 18 to 65 years, and had a disease duration under 2 months. Patients with other autoimmune diseases, uncontrolled infections, pregnancy or lactation were excluded. Diagnosis was based on clinical symptoms, serum thyroxine, TRAb, thyroid ultrasound and orbital computed tomography. Total RNA was extracted with Trizol reagent and quality-checked on an Agilent 2100 Bioanalyzer. Including the terminal cysteine and phenylalanine, the CDR3 comprises 13 residues. The read is trimmed to its CDR3 DNA, 39 bases read in frame from base 1. CDR1 and CDR2 were assigned from the germline V gene as SNHLY and FYNNEI.

The chain employs TRBV2 and TRBJ1-1, with no reliable assignment of the D segment. This clonotype was obtained from an adult man with Graves' hyperthyroidism. Sequencing was done on a sample of peripheral blood or thyroid tissue (not recorded which). At the DNA level, the sequence is TGTGCCAGCAGCGTGCGGCCGTACACTGGAGCTTTCTTT. This yields the protein CASSVRPYTGAFF.